This TCR beta chain was profiled in a study of cytomegalovirus exposure and HLA in healthy donors. General observations from the study: Subsequent analysis revealed that first-cohort TCR clusters tended to co-occur in the 130 or so validation repertoires.

Points on this clone: As yet, its antigen is unknown.

Clones were sequenced by immunoSEQ multiplex PCR, and TCRdb holds only the in-frame ones, with some missing. The data show 90,000 to 110,000 clones, with 86% seen just once and under 4.5% held by the top ten. CDR3 length: 17 amino acids. V shed 0 bases and J 5 bases; nucleotides not matched to a gene: 11. CDR1 is MNHEY and CDR2 is SMNVEV in the germline V gene (reference sequence). This TCR was sampled from a woman between 18 and 30 years old in good health and CMV-seropositive. The rearrangement links TRBV27 to TRBJ2-3, with TRBD1 identical over 7 bases. Sequenced material: PBMCs. The CDR3 region has the DNA TGTGCCAGCAGTTTATCGATGCGAGGGGGCGTGAGAGATACGCAGTATTTT. Amino acids: CASSLSMRGGVRDTQYF.